These T cell receptor beta chains were read from a single sample in a study of blood T cell repertoires in COVID-19. The data were produced by immunoSEQ multiplex PCR, yet TCRdb's version contains in-frame clones alone and is incomplete. The sample contains 30,000 to 35,000 clones, approximately 86% of which appear only once. Material: peripheral blood. These receptors all stem from a man aged 65 to 79 with acute or convalescent COVID-19. Both conserved end residues are part of each CDR3. D genes are given only for firm matches. Some rows have no size entry. The others give once, few or many, or a class for an expanded clone.

CASSLGSEETQYF	TGTGCCAGCAGCTTAGGTTCAGAAGAGACCCAGTACTTC	.	TRBJ2-5	TRBV11-3	.
CASSPAAHRSRGGYTF	TGTGCCAGCAGCCCAGCGGCCCACAGAAGTCGAGGTGGCTACACCTTC	.	TRBJ1-2	TRBV3-1/TRBV3-2	.
CASSRRDSSYEQYF	TGTGCCAGCTCACGCAGGGACTCTTCCTACGAGCAGTACTTC	.	TRBJ2-7	TRBV18	.
CASREGLGKNIQYF	TGTGCCAGCAGGGAGGGATTAGGCAAAAACATTCAGTACTTC	.	TRBJ2-4	TRBV2	.
CASSGYGTYTDTQYF	TGTGCCAGCAGTGGGTATGGGACTTACACAGATACGCAGTATTTT	.	TRBJ2-3	TRBV2	.
CSVVREGADTQYF	TGCAGCGTTGTGCGGGAGGGCGCAGATACGCAGTATTTT	.	TRBJ2-3	TRBV29-1	TRBD2
CASSYNPQGTEAFF	TGTGCCAGCAGTTACAACCCCCAGGGCACTGAAGCTTTCTTT	.	TRBJ1-1	TRBV6-2/TRBV6-3	.
CASSPGGFSQPQHF	TGTGCCAGCAGTCCAGGGGGCTTTAGCCAGCCCCAGCATTTT	.	TRBJ1-5	TRBV7-2	TRBD1
CASSTGSGGLTDTQYF	TGTGCCAGCAGTACCGGCTCGGGGGGACTCACAGATACGCAGTATTTT	.	TRBJ2-3	TRBV6-2/TRBV6-3	TRBD2
CASRRTEEKLFF	TGTGCCAGCAGGAGGACAGAGGAAAAACTGTTTTTT	.	TRBJ1-4	TRBV6-1	.
CASSLAGGDTGELFF	TGTGCCAGCAGCTTAGCGGGGGGGGACACCGGGGAGCTGTTTTTT	once	TRBJ2-2	TRBV7-6	TRBD2
CASSFVLAGGYTQYF	TGTGCCAGCAGTTTCGTGCTAGCGGGAGGGTATACGCAGTATTTT	once	TRBJ2-3	TRBV27	TRBD2
CASSSRISNTEAFF	TGTGCCAGCAGTTCCCGTATATCCAACACTGAAGCTTTCTTT	.	TRBJ1-1	TRBV6-5	.
CASRIWLGTEAFF	TGTGCCAGCAGAATATGGCTAGGAACTGAAGCTTTCTTT	.	TRBJ1-1	TRBV12-3/TRBV12-4	.
CASSWGLAGGVEQFF	TGTGCCAGCAGCTGGGGACTAGCGGGAGGAGTTGAGCAGTTCTTC	.	TRBJ2-1	TRBV4-2	TRBD2
CASSATSGGINEQFF	TGCGCCAGCAGTGCCACTAGCGGGGGAATAAATGAGCAGTTCTTC	.	TRBJ2-1	TRBV10-1	TRBD2
CSVEAGGSTEAFF	TGCAGCGTTGAGGCAGGGGGGAGCACTGAAGCTTTCTTT	once	TRBJ1-1	TRBV29-1	TRBD1
CASSLGVEGAHGYTF	TGCGCCAGCAGCCTGGGGGTGGAGGGGGCGCATGGCTACACCTTC	.	TRBJ1-2	TRBV5-1	TRBD1
CAWTSGSYEQYF	TGTGCCTGGACTAGCGGCTCCTACGAGCAGTACTTC	once	TRBJ2-7	TRBV30	TRBD2
CASSTTGENTEAFF	TGTGCCAGTAGTACTACAGGGGAGAACACTGAAGCTTTCTTT	many	TRBJ1-1	TRBV19	TRBD1
CASSYSSGRNKYEQYF	TGTGCCAGCAGCTACTCTAGCGGGAGAAATAAGTACGAGCAGTACTTC	.	TRBJ2-7	TRBV7-2	TRBD2
CASSPQGQGGGYTF	TGTGCCAGCTCACCACAGGGACAGGGCGGTGGCTACACCTTC	.	TRBJ1-2	TRBV18	TRBD1
CASSLIALEGYTF	TGTGCCAGCAGCTTAATCGCCCTCGAGGGCTACACCTTC	.	TRBJ1-2	TRBV7-2	.
CATSEWESSYNSPLHF	TGTGCCACCAGTGAATGGGAGAGCTCCTATAATTCACCCCTCCACTTT	.	TRBJ1-6	TRBV24-1	.